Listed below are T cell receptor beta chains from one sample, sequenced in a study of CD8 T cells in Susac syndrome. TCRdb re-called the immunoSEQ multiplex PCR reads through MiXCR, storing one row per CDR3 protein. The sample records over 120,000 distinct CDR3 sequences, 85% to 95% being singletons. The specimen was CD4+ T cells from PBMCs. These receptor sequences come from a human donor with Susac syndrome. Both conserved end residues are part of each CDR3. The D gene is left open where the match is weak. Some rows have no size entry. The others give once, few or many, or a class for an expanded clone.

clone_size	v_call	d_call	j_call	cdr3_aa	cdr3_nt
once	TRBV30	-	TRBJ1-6	CAWSVRGLQTLHF	TGTGCCTGGAGTGTACGTGGGCTTCAGACCCTCCACTTT
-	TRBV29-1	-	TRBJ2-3	CSVEDSGVDTQYF	TGCAGCGTTGAAGATTCGGGGGTGGATACGCAGTATTTT
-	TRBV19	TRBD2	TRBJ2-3	CASTESGTSQDTQYF	TGTGCCAGTACTGAATCCGGGACTAGTCAAGATACGCAGTATTTT
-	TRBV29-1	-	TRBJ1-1	CSVGRGVGNTEAFF	TGCAGCGTTGGGCGAGGGGTAGGAAACACTGAAGCTTTCTTT
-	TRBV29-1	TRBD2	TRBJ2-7	CSVTGGPWSSYEQYF	TGCAGCGTTACGGGGGGACCCTGGAGCTCCTACGAGCAGTACTTC
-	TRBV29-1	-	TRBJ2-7	CSVEDGTNEQYF	TGCAGCGTTGAAGATGGGACGAACGAGCAGTACTTC
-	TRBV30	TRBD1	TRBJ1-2	CAWRRDSNYGYTF	TGTGCCTGGAGACGGGACAGTAACTATGGCTACACCTTC
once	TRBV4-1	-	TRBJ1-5	CASSQEDPNLNQPQHF	TGCGCCAGCAGCCAAGAGGATCCGAACCTCAATCAGCCCCAGCATTTT
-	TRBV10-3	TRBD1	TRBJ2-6	CAISAQGAGANVLTF	TGTGCCATCAGTGCACAGGGGGCTGGGGCCAACGTCCTGACTTTC
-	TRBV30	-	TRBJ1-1	CAWSRNREAFF	TGTGCCTGGAGTCGAAATCGGGAAGCTTTCTTT
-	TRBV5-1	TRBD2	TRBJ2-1	CASSLVAGEGNEQFF	TGCGCCAGCAGCTTGGTAGCGGGGGAAGGCAATGAGCAGTTCTTC
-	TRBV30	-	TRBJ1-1	CAWSPVIGGWTEAFF	TGTGCCTGGAGTCCTGTGATCGGGGGGTGGACTGAAGCTTTCTTT
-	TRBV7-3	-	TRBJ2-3	CASSLRGPTDTQYF	TGTGCCAGCAGCTTAAGAGGTCCCACAGATACGCAGTATTTT
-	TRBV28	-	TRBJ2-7	CASSFPATREQYF	TGTGCCAGCAGTTTTCCGGCAACTCGAGAGCAGTACTTC
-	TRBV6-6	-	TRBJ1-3	CASSYLEGPDTIYF	TGTGCCAGCAGTTACTTAGAGGGCCCGGACACCATATATTTT
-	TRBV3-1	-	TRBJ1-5	CASSQSTDQPQHF	TGTGCCAGCAGCCAAAGCACAGATCAGCCCCAGCATTTT
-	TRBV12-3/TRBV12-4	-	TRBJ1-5	CASSLGTNQPQHF	TGTGCCAGCAGTTTAGGAACCAATCAGCCCCAGCATTTT
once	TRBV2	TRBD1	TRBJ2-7	CASSPSTGGSYEQYF	TGTGCCAGCAGTCCCTCGACAGGGGGGTCCTACGAGCAGTACTTC
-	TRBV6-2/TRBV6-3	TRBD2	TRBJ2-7	CASTVGGRALEQYF	TGTGCCAGCACAGTTGGCGGGAGGGCCCTCGAGCAGTACTTC
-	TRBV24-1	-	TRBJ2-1	CATSDSKMTSFSEQFF	TGTGCCACCAGTGATTCGAAAATGACTAGTTTTAGTGAGCAGTTCTTC
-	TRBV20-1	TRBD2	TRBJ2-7	CSAGSGGDYEQYF	TGCAGTGCTGGAAGCGGGGGGGACTACGAGCAGTACTTC
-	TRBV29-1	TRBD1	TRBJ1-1	CSAGTENTEAFF	TGCAGCGCTGGGACAGAGAACACTGAAGCTTTCTTT
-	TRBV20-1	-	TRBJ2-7	CSAEGTGGSHEQYF	TGCAGTGCTGAGGGGACGGGCGGGTCCCACGAGCAGTACTTC
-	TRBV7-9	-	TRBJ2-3	CASSLTPADTQYF	TGTGCCAGCAGCCTAACTCCGGCGGATACGCAGTATTTT
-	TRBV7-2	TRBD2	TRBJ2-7	CASSVAGVWEQYF	TGTGCCAGCTCCGTTGCGGGAGTCTGGGAGCAGTACTTC
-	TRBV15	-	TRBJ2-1	CATSRDRDRNEQFF	TGTGCCACCAGCAGAGACAGGGATCGCAATGAGCAGTTCTTC
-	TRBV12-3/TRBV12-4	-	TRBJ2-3	CASSFRSDTQYF	TGTGCCAGCAGTTTTCGATCAGATACGCAGTATTTT
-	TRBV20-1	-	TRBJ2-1	CSARGVGGEYYNEQFF	TGCAGTGCTAGAGGCGTCGGGGGCGAATACTACAATGAGCAGTTCTTC
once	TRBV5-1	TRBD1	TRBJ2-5	CASSSTGRAQETQYF	TGCGCCAGCAGCTCGACAGGGCGGGCACAAGAGACCCAGTACTTC
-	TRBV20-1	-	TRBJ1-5	CSASSPGGYQPQHF	TGCAGTGCTAGTTCACCGGGTGGGTATCAGCCCCAGCATTTT
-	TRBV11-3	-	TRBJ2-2	CASSPDRARGTGELFF	TGTGCCAGCAGCCCCGACCGGGCCCGGGGCACCGGGGAGCTGTTTTTT
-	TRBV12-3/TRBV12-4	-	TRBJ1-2	CASSSPNLYGYTF	TGTGCCAGCAGTTCCCCTAACCTTTATGGCTACACCTTC
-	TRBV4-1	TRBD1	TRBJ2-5	CASSHNLKQGARETQYF	TGCGCCAGCAGCCACAACCTAAAACAGGGGGCCCGGGAGACCCAGTACTTC
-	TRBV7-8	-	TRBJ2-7	CASSLETGDRTFSYEQYF	TGTGCCAGCAGCTTAGAGACCGGCGACCGGACGTTTTCCTACGAGCAGTACTTC
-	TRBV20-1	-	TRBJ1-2	CSASQGLSGGYTF	TGCAGTGCTTCACAGGGCCTTTCGGGTGGCTACACCTTC
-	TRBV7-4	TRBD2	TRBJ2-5	CASSYRLAGGFQETQYF	TGTGCCAGCAGCTATCGACTAGCGGGAGGGTTCCAAGAGACCCAGTACTTC
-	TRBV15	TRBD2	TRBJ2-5	CATSPPGGAGTQYF	TGTGCCACCAGCCCCCCGGGGGGTGCGGGGACCCAGTACTTC
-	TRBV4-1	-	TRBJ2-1	CASSQAVVRRYNEQFF	TGCGCCAGCAGCCAAGCCGTGGTCCGTCGATACAATGAGCAGTTCTTC
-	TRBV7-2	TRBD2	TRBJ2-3	CASSMTSSTDTQYF	TGTGCCAGCAGCATGACTAGCAGTACAGATACGCAGTATTTT
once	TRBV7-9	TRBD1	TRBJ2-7	CASSSALGQGLNEQYF	TGTGCCAGCAGCTCGGCGCTGGGACAGGGTCTCAACGAGCAGTACTTC
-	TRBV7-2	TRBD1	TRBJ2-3	CASSYRGRDTQYF	TGTGCCAGCAGCTACAGGGGCAGAGATACGCAGTATTTT
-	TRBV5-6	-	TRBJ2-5	CASSSNAETQYF	TGTGCCAGCAGCTCAAACGCAGAGACCCAGTACTTC
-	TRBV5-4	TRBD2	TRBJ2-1	CASSLAGTSGKEQFF	TGTGCCAGCAGCTTGGCCGGGACTAGCGGGAAAGAGCAGTTCTTC
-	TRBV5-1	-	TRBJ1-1	CASSTGPDTEAFF	TGCGCCAGCAGCACGGGACCAGACACTGAAGCTTTCTTT
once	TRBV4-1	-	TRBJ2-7	CASSQFVRQRRQYF	TGCGCCAGCAGCCAATTTGTAAGGCAGCGGAGGCAGTACTTC
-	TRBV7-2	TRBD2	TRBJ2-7	CASSRTSGIRYEQYF	TGTGCCAGCAGCCGTACGAGCGGGATTCGGTACGAGCAGTACTTC
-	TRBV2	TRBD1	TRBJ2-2	CASSKGAIAGELFF	TGTGCCAGCTCTAAGGGGGCGATCGCCGGGGAGCTGTTTTTT
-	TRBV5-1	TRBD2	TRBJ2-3	CASSPGTSGARTDTQYF	TGCGCCAGCAGCCCTGGGACTAGCGGAGCCCGCACAGATACGCAGTATTTT
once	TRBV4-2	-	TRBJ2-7	CASSQDGTETYEQYF	TGTGCCAGCAGCCAAGACGGGACGGAGACCTACGAGCAGTACTTC
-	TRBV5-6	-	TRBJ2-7	CASSYRDGFYEQYF	TGTGCCAGCAGCTACCGGGACGGATTCTACGAGCAGTACTTC
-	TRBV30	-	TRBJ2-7	CAWSVGREQYF	TGTGCCTGGAGTGTTGGGCGCGAGCAGTACTTC
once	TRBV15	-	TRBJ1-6	CATSRAGTNSPLHF	TGTGCCACCAGCAGAGCAGGGACCAATTCACCCCTCCACTTT
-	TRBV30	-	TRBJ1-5	CAWSLTNDQPQHF	TGTGCCTGGAGTCTGACAAACGACCAGCCCCAGCATTTT